Listed below are T cell receptor beta chains from one sample, sequenced in a study of cytomegalovirus exposure and HLA in healthy donors. TCRdb keeps only in-frame clones here, not all; method: immunoSEQ multiplex PCR. The repertoire holds about 270,000 clones, under 80% seen once, with under 3% in the top ten. Material: PBMCs. The receptors come from a female donor in good health and CMV-seronegative. CDR3s include the opening cysteine and the closing phenylalanine or tryptophan. Each record gives: J gene, D gene, CDR3 length, clone size, V gene, CDR3 DNA, CDR3 protein. The D gene is left open where the match is weak. Only some rows state a clone size, as once, few, many or a class for expanded clones.

TRBJ1-5	TRBD1	16	-	TRBV7-3	TGTGCCAGCGGGGACAGGGGGTATTATGTCAATCAGCCCCAGCATTTT	CASGDRGYYVNQPQHF
TRBJ2-3	TRBD2	15	few	TRBV28	TGTGCCAGTACTATGAGCGGGAGGGGGGCAGATACGCAGTATTTT	CASTMSGRGADTQYF
TRBJ2-3	-	14	-	TRBV7-2	TGTGCCAGCAGCCCAGGGGAGAGGGTAGATACGCAGTATTTT	CASSPGERVDTQYF
TRBJ2-1	-	15	-	TRBV6-5	TGTGCCAGCAGTGGGGGGAGACTAGTGAGCGGTGAGCAGTTCTTC	CASSGGRLVSGEQFF
TRBJ2-7	-	15	-	TRBV7-9	TGTGCCAGCAGGGCATCTTACTTAGCCTCCTACGAGCAGTACTTC	CASRASYLASYEQYF
TRBJ1-1	-	16	-	TRBV6-6	TGTGCCAGCAGTTACTCGAGAGTGCGGGGGGACACTGAAGCTTTCTTT	CASSYSRVRGDTEAFF
TRBJ2-7	TRBD2	17	-	TRBV7-2	TGTGCCAGCAGCTTGCTGGCTAGCGGAGCTGGCTCCTACGAGCAGTACTTC	CASSLLASGAGSYEQYF
TRBJ2-7	-	19	-	TRBV4-1	TGCGCCAGCAGCCAAGAACCCCGCGTAGGAGCTATGGTCGTTTACGAGCAGTACTTC	CASSQEPRVGAMVVYEQYF
TRBJ2-1	TRBD2	16	-	TRBV11-3	TGTGCCAGCAGCTTAGGGTTCGGGACTAGCTTTGATGAGCAGTTCTTC	CASSLGFGTSFDEQFF
TRBJ2-2	TRBD2	16	-	TRBV23-1	TGCGCCAGCAGAACTACTGGGGGGGTAATGGTTCGGGAGCTGTTTTTT	CASRTTGGVMVRELFF
TRBJ2-1	TRBD2	16	-	TRBV11-3	TGTGCCAGCAGCTCCCGGACTAGCGGGAGTCGCGATGAGCAGTTCTTC	CASSSRTSGSRDEQFF
TRBJ2-7	TRBD1	12	-	TRBV6-5	TGTGCCAGCAGGGGGACAGCCTACGAGCAGTACTTC	CASRGTAYEQYF
TRBJ2-1	-	12	-	TRBV27	TGTGCCAGCAGTTTTCTCCGGGATGAGCAGTTCTTC	CASSFLRDEQFF
TRBJ1-2	TRBD1	14	-	TRBV7-9	TGTGCCAGCAGCTCCTTGGACAGGGGGCATGGCTACACCTTC	CASSSLDRGHGYTF
TRBJ1-3	-	16	-	TRBV6-1	TGTGCCAGCAGTGCCTGGCTACGGGACTCTGGAAACACCATATATTTT	CASSAWLRDSGNTIYF
TRBJ2-7	TRBD1	14	-	TRBV28	TGTGCCAGCAGCCGCGGACAGGGATCCTACGAGCAGTACTTC	CASSRGQGSYEQYF
TRBJ2-3	TRBD1	17	few	TRBV7-9	TGTGCCAGCAGCTTAGTCCCGGGACAGGGGGGACCAGATACGCAGTATTTT	CASSLVPGQGGPDTQYF
TRBJ2-7	TRBD2	15	-	TRBV7-2	TGTGCCAGCAGCCAAACTAGCGGGAGTTTCTACGAGCAGTACTTC	CASSQTSGSFYEQYF
TRBJ2-7	-	14	-	TRBV7-9	TGTGCCAGCAGCTTAGTTTCAGGGGGGTACGAGCAGTACTTC	CASSLVSGGYEQYF
TRBJ1-1	-	15	few	TRBV12-2	TGTGCAAGTCGCTTCTACAGGGAATCGAACACTGAAGCTTTCTTT	CASRFYRESNTEAFF
TRBJ2-3	-	14	-	TRBV19	TGTGCCAGTAGTTGGGGGCGGGGCACAGATACGCAGTATTTT	CASSWGRGTDTQYF
TRBJ2-2	-	16	-	TRBV27	TGTGCCAGCAGTTTAGGGCTAGCGCCGAACACCGGGGAGCTGTTTTTT	CASSLGLAPNTGELFF
TRBJ2-5	-	13	-	TRBV7-2	TGTGCCAGCAGCTCAGCCGGTGAAGAGACCCAGTACTTC	CASSSAGEETQYF
TRBJ2-7	-	15	-	TRBV11-3	TGTGCCAGCAGCTTTATCACAGCGGGTGGATACGAGCAGTACTTC	CASSFITAGGYEQYF
TRBJ2-5	TRBD2	18	-	TRBV6-1	TGTGCCAGCAGTGAAATGATTGGGGCTAGCGGGTTCCAAGAGACCCAGTACTTC	CASSEMIGASGFQETQYF
TRBJ1-6	-	19	few	TRBV2	TGTGCCAGCAGTGAAGCCCAACTGGCGGCGGGGATCAATAATTCCCCCCTCCACTTT	CASSEAQLAAGINNSPLHF
TRBJ2-7	-	14	-	TRBV7-9	TGTGCCAGCAGCTTATTAGGGGGTACCTACGAGCAGTACTTC	CASSLLGGTYEQYF
TRBJ1-2	-	13	-	TRBV19	TGTGCCAGTAGTATAGGCAGGGGCGACGAGGGCACCTTC	CASSIGRGDEGTF
TRBJ1-5	TRBD1	19	-	TRBV2	TGTGCCAGCAGTGAAGCGCCGACAGGGAACCCTTATAGCAATCAGCCCCAGCATTTT	CASSEAPTGNPYSNQPQHF
TRBJ1-2	-	15	-	TRBV2	TGTGCCAGCAGTGGAACATTGGGAGAGGGCTATGGCTACACCTTC	CASSGTLGEGYGYTF
TRBJ2-7	-	14	-	TRBV11-3	TGTGCCAGCAGTCGCCGGACAGTCTTCTACGAGCAGTACTTC	CASSRRTVFYEQYF
TRBJ1-5	-	17	-	TRBV7-8	TGTGCCAGCAGCCGCAGACCCCTCCAAGGAGGCAATCAGCCCCAGCATTTT	CASSRRPLQGGNQPQHF
TRBJ2-2	-	14	once	TRBV27	TGTGCCAGCAGTCTTTTCACAGGGACCGGGGAGCTGTTTTTT	CASSLFTGTGELFF
TRBJ2-6	-	15	-	TRBV6-1	TGTGCCAGCAGTCAGTCATTCTCTGGGGCCAACGTCCTGACTTTC	CASSQSFSGANVLTF
TRBJ2-2	-	15	-	TRBV4-1	TGCGCCAGCAGCCAAGGGGAGCTGAACACCGGGGAGCTGTTTTTT	CASSQGELNTGELFF
TRBJ2-1	-	11	-	TRBV20-1	TGCAGTGCTAGACTAAACAATGAGCAGTTCTTC	CSARLNNEQFF
TRBJ2-7	TRBD1	13	-	TRBV7-3	TGTGCCAGCAGCTCGGGACAGGGCAGCGAGCAGTACTTC	CASSSGQGSEQYF
TRBJ1-5	-	15	-	TRBV4-1	TGCGCCAGCAGCCAAGGTTGGGGGGGAAGTCAGCCCCAGCATTTT	CASSQGWGGSQPQHF
TRBJ1-1	TRBD1	14	-	TRBV28	TGTGCCAGCAGTGCGGGACAGGGGCGGACTGAAGCTTTCTTT	CASSAGQGRTEAFF
TRBJ2-7	-	13	-	TRBV28	TGTGCCAGCAGTCCAGGACTCTCCTACGAGCAGTACTTC	CASSPGLSYEQYF
TRBJ1-1	-	13	-	TRBV19	TGTGCCAGTAGTATTGGGGCGAACACTGAAGCTTTCTTT	CASSIGANTEAFF
TRBJ2-1	-	14	-	TRBV29-1	TGCAGCGTTGATGCGCAGCGGTCTTACAATGAGCAGTTCTTC	CSVDAQRSYNEQFF
TRBJ1-1	-	12	-	TRBV7-9	TGTGCCAGCAGTCCCCCCACAGGTGAAGCTTTCTTT	CASSPPTGEAFF
TRBJ2-6	TRBD2	19	-	TRBV13	TGTGCCAGCAGCCGCCTAAGGACTAGCGGGGCCTCTGGGGCCAACGTCCTGACTTTC	CASSRLRTSGASGANVLTF
TRBJ1-3	TRBD1	15	-	TRBV30	TGTGCCTGGAGTGATTGGGACAGGGCTGGAAACACCATATATTTT	CAWSDWDRAGNTIYF
TRBJ1-2	-	15	-	TRBV11-3	TGTGCCAGCAGCTACGACGCCGGACAGTATGATGGCTACACCTTC	CASSYDAGQYDGYTF
TRBJ2-2	-	13	few	TRBV4-1	TGCGCCAGCAGCCAAGACGGGACCGGGGAGCTGTTTTTT	CASSQDGTGELFF
TRBJ2-6	-	15	-	TRBV28	TGTGCCAGCAGTCCCCCGAGCGCTGGGGCCAACGTCCTGACTTTC	CASSPPSAGANVLTF
TRBJ1-1	-	13	-	TRBV7-3	TGTGCCAGCAGCTCACAGGGGAACACTGAAGCTTTCTTT	CASSSQGNTEAFF
TRBJ1-2	-	12	once	TRBV7-9	TGTGCCAGCAGCGCGGGACTCGGTGGCTACACCTTC	CASSAGLGGYTF
TRBJ2-2	TRBD1	19	few	TRBV4-1	TGCGCCAGCAGCCCCCCGGGCGGCCCGGACAGGGGGCTCTCCGGGGAGCTGTTTTTT	CASSPPGGPDRGLSGELFF
TRBJ1-2	TRBD1	13	once	TRBV7-2	TGTGCCAGCAGCGTTGGGACAGAATACGGCTACACCTTC	CASSVGTEYGYTF
TRBJ2-3	-	13	-	TRBV6-5	TGTGCCAGCAGCGACCCAGGCAGCAGTACGCAGTATTTT	CASSDPGSSTQYF
TRBJ2-7	TRBD2	18	-	TRBV7-8	TGTGCCAGCAGCTTAGGCGGGAGTAGCGGGAGGCCAACCTACGAGCAGTACTTC	CASSLGGSSGRPTYEQYF